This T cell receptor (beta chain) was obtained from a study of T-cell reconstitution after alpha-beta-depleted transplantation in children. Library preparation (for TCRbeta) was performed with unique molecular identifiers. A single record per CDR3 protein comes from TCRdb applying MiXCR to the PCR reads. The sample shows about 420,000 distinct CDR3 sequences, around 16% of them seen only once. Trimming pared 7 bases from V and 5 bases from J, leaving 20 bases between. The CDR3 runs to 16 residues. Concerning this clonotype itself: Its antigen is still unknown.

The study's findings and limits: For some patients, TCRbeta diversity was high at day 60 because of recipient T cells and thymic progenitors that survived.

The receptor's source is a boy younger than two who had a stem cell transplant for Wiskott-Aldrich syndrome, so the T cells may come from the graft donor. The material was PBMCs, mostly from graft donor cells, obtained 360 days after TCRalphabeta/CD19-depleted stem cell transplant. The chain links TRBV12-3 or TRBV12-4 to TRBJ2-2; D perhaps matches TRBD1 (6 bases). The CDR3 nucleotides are TGTGCCAGCACCCAGGGGTTGGGGGTGGCGACCGGGGAGCTGTTTTTT. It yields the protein CASTQGLGVATGELFF.